This T cell receptor beta chain was found in a study of cytomegalovirus exposure and HLA in healthy donors. Study-level background: A preliminary data release comprised 80 million to 95 million unique TCRs obtained from HLA-typed donors. Broader study findings: Presence/absence analyses assumed roughly uniform sequencing depth across donors. Common viral pathogens seemed to be connected with several of the most significant clusters, according to a later analysis. The study labeled 150 to 200 TCR beta chains cytomegalovirus-associated.

With regard to this clone: Its antigen remains unknown.

Trimming pared 5 bases from V and 1 base from J, leaving 8 bases between. CDR1 is LNHDA and CDR2 is SQIVND in the germline V gene (reference sequence). The CDR3 is made up of 13 amino acids. Primers included in the PCR were 60 Vbeta and 13 Jbeta primers. Libraries were prepared by immunoSEQ multiplex PCR; TCRdb keeps only in-frame clonotypes and omits some of them. The sample includes 100,000 to 130,000 clones, less than 80% of them seen just once. Sequencing was performed on PBMCs. This chain connects TRBV19 to TRBJ2-5; possible D gene TRBD2, 5 bases. The sequence came from a man aged 25-45 years in good health and CMV-seronegative. CDR3 bases: TGTGCCAGTAGTCCTACTAGCCAAGAGACCCAGTACTTC. This gives the protein CASSPTSQETQYF. Looking up the rest from reference TRBV19 and TRBJ2-5 gives the full variable domain: DGGITQSPKYLFRKEGQNVTLSCEQNLNHDAMYWYRQDPGQGLRLIYYSQIVNDFQKGDIAEGYSVSREKKESFPLTVTSAQKNPTAFYLCASSPTSQETQYFGPGTRLLVL.